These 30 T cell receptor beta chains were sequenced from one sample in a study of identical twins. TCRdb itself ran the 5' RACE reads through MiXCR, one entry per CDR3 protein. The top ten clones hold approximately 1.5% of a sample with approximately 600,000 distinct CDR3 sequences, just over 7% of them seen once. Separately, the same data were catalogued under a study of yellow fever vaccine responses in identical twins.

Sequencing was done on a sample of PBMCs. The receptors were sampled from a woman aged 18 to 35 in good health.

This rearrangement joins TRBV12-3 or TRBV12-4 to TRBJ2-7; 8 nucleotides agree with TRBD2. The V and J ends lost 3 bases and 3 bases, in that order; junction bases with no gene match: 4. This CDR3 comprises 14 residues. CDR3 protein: CASSLVRGDYEQYF. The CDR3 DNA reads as TGTGCCAGCAGTTTGGTGCGGGGGGACTACGAGCAGTACTTC.

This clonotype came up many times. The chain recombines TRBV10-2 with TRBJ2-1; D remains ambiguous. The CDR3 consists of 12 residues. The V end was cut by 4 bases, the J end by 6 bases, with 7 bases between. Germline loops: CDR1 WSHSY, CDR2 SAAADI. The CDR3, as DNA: TGCGCCAGCAGTGGGGTAACCAATGAGCAGTTCTTC. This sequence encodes CASSGVTNEQFF.

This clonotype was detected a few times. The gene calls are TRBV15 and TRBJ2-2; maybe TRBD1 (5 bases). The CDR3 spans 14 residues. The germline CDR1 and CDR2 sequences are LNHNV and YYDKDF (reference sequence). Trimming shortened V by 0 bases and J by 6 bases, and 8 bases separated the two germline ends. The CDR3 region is CATSRDWGSGELFF. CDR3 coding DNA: TGTGCCACCAGCAGAGATTGGGGCTCCGGGGAGCTGTTTTTT.

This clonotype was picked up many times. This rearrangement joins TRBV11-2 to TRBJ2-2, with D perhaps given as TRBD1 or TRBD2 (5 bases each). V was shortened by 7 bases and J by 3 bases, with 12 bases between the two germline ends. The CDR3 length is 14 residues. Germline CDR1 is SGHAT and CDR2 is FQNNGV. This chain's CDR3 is CASTSGTYTGELFF. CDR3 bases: TGTGCCAGCACCTCAGGGACCTACACCGGGGAGCTGTTTTTT.

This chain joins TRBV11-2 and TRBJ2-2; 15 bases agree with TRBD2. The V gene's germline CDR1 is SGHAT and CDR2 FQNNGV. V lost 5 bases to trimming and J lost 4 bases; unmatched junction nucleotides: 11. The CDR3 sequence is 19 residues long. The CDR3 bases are TGTGCCAGCAGCACATCACCGGGACTAGCGGGAGGAAGCACCGGGGAGCTGTTTTTT. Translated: CASSTSPGLAGGSTGELFF.

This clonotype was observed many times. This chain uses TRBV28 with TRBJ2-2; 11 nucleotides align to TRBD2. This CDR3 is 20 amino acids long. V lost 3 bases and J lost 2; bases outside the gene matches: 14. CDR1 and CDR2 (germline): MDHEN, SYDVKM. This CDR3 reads CASSLPSPGTSGRNTGELFF. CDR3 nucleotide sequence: TGTGCCAGCAGTTTGCCTAGTCCCGGGACTAGCGGTCGAAACACCGGGGAGCTGTTTTTT.

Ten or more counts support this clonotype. The CDR3 nucleotides read TGTGCCAGTGCTAGGGTGGATAGCAATCAGCCCCAGCATTTT. Residues: CASARVDSNQPQHF. The gene calls are TRBV12-3 or TRBV12-4 and TRBJ1-5; no definite D call. V lost 9 bases and J lost 0, with 12 bases in between. This CDR3 spans 14 amino acids.

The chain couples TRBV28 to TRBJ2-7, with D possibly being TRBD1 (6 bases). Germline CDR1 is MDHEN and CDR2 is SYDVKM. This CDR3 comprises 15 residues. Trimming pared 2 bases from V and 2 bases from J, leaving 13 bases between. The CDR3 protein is CASSLPRGPTYEQYF. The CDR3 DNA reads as TGTGCCAGCAGTTTACCCAGGGGACCTACCTACGAGCAGTACTTC.

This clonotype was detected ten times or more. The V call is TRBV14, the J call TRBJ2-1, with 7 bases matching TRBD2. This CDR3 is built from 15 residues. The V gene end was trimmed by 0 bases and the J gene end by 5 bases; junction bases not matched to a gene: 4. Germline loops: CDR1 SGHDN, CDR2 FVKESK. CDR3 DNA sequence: TGTGCCAGCAGCCAAGACTTCCTAGCGGACAATGAGCAGTTCTTC. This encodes CASSQDFLADNEQFF.

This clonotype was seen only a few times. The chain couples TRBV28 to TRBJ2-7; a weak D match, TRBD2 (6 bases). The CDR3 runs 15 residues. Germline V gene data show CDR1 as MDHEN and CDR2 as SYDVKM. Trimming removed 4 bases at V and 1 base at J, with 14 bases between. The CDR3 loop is CASSWQAGLSYEQYF. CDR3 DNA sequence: TGTGCCAGCAGTTGGCAGGCGGGATTATCCTACGAGCAGTACTTC. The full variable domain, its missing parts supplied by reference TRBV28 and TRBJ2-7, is DVKVTQSSRYLVKRTGEKVFLECVQDMDHENMFWYRQDPGLGLRLIYFSYDVKMKEKGDIPEGYSVSREKKERFSLILESASTNQTSMYLCASSWQAGLSYEQYFGPGTRLTVT.

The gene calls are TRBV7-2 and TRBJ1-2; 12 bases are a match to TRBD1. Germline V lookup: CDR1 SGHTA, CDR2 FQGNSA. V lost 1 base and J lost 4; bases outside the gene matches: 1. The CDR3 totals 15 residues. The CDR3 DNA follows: TGTGCCAGCAGCTTAGAGGGACAGGGGGCCTATGGCTACACCTTC. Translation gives CASSLEGQGAYGYTF.

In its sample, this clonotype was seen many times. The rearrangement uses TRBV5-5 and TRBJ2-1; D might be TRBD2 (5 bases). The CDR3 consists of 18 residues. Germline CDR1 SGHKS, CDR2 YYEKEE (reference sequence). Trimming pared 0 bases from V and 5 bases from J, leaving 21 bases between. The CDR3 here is CASSLVFPLGVGNNEQFF. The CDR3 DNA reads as TGTGCCAGCAGCTTGGTATTTCCTTTGGGAGTGGGAAACAATGAGCAGTTCTTC.

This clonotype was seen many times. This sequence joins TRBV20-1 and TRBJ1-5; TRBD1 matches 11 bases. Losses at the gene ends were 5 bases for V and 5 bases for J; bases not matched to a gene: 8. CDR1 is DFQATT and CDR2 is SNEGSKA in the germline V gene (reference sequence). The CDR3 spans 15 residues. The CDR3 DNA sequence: TGCAGTGCTTTATTAGGGACAGGGGGTTATCAGCCCCAGCATTTT. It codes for CSALLGTGGYQPQHF.

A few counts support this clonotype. CDR3 DNA sequence: TGTGCCAGCAGTTTAGCTGGGAGATATAGCAATCAGCCCCAGCATTTT. Translation gives CASSLAGRYSNQPQHF. The genes are TRBV12-3 or TRBV12-4 and TRBJ1-5; no clear D gene. The V and J ends lost 0 bases and 0 bases respectively, with 9 bases between them. CDR3 length: 16 amino acids.

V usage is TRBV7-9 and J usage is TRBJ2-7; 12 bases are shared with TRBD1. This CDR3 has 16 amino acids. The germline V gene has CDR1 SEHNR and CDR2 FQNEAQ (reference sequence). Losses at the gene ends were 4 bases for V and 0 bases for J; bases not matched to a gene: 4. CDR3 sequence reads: CASSSQGQGASYEQYF. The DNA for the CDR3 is TGTGCCAGCAGCTCGCAGGGACAGGGGGCCTCCTACGAGCAGTACTTC.

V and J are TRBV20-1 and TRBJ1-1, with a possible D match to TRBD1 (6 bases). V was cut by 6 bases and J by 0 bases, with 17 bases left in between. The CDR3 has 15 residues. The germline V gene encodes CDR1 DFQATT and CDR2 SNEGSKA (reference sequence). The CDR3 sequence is CSAPKDSSMNTEAFF. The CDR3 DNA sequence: TGCAGTGCCCCCAAGGACAGCAGCATGAACACTGAAGCTTTCTTT.

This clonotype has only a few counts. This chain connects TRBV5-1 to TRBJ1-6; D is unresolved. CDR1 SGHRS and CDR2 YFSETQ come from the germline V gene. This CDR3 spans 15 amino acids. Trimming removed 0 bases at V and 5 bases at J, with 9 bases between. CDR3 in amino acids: CASSLEGVDNSPLHF. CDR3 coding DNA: TGCGCCAGCAGCTTGGAGGGAGTGGATAATTCACCCCTCCACTTT.

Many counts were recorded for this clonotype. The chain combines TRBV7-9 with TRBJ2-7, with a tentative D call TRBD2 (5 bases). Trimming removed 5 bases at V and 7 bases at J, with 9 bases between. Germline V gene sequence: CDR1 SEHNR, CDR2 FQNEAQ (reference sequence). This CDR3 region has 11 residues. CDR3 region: CASSRTGEQYF. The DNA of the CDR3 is TGTGCCAGCAGCCGGACTGGGGAGCAGTACTTC.

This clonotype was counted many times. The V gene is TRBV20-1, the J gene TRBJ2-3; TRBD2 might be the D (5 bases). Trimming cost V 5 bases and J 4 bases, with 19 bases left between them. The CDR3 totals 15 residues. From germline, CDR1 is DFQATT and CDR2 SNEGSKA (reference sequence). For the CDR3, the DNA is TGCAGTGCTCCTCTAGCAATCACGTCCTCAGATACGCAGTATTTT. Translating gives CSAPLAITSSDTQYF.

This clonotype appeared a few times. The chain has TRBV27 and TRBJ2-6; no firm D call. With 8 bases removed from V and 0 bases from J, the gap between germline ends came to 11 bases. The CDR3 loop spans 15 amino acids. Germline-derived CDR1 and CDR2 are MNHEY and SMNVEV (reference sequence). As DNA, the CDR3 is TGTGCCAGCGGCCCTCGGTTCTCTGGGGCCAACGTCCTGACTTTC. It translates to CASGPRFSGANVLTF.

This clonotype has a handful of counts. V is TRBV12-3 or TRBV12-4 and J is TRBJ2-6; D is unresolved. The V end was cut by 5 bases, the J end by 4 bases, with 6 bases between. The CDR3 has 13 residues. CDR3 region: CASSKRGANVLTF. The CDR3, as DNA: TGTGCCAGCAGTAAACGGGGGGCCAACGTCCTGACTTTC.

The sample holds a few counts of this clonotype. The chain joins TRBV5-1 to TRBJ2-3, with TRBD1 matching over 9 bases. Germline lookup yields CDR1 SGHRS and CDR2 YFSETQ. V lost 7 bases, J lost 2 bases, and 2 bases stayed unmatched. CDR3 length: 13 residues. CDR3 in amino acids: CASGTGYTDTQYF. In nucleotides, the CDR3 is TGCGCCAGCGGGACAGGGTACACAGATACGCAGTATTTT.

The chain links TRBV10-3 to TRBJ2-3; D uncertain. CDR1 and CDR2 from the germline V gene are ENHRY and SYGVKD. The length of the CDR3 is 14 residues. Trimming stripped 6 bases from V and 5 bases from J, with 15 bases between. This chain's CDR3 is CAISFSGQGDTQYF. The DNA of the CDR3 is TGTGCCATCAGCTTCTCTGGGCAAGGAGATACGCAGTATTTT.

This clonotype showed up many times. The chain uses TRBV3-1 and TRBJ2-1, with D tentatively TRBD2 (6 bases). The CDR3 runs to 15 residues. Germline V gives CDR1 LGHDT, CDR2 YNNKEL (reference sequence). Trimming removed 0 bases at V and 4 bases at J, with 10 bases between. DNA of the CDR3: TGTGCCAGCAGCCAAGATGCGAGCGGGTACAATGAGCAGTTCTTC. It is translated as CASSQDASGYNEQFF.

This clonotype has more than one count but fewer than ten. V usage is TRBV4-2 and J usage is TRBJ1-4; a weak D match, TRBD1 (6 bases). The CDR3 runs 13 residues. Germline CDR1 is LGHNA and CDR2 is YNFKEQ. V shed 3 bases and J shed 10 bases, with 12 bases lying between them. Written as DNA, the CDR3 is TGTGCCAGCAGCCAGGACAGTGCGGGAAAACTGTTTTTT. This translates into CASSQDSAGKLFF.

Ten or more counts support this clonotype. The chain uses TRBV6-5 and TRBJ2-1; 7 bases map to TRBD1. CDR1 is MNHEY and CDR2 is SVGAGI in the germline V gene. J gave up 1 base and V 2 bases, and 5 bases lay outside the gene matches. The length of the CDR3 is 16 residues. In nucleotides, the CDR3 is TGTGCCAGCAGTTACGGGGACAGTTTGTCCTACAATGAGCAGTTCTTC. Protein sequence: CASSYGDSLSYNEQFF.

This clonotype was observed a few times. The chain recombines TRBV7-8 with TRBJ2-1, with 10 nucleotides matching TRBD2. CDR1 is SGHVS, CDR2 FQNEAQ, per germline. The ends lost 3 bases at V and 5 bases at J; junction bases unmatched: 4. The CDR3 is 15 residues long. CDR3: CASSFSGRRDNEQFF. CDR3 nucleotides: TGTGCCAGCAGCTTTAGCGGGAGGAGAGACAATGAGCAGTTCTTC. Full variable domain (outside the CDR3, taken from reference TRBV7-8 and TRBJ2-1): GAGVSQSPRYKVAKRGQDVALRCDPISGHVSLFWYQQALGQGPEFLTYFQNEAQLDKSGLPSDRFFAERPEGSVSTLKIQRTQQEDSAVYLCASSFSGRRDNEQFFGPGTRLTVL.

The CDR3 sequence: CASSISGGLEQYF. The CDR3 region has the DNA TGTGCCAGTAGTATATCGGGGGGGCTTGAGCAGTACTTC. The chain joins TRBV19 to TRBJ2-7; 8 bases match TRBD2. The CDR3 extends over 13 amino acids. Per the germline V gene, CDR1 is LNHDA and CDR2 is SQIVND (reference sequence). V dropped 2 bases and J dropped 7; count of bases not matched to a gene: 4.

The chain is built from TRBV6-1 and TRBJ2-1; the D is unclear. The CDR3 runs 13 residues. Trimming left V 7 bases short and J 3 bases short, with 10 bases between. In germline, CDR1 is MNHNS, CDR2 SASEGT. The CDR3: CASTDPNYNEQFF. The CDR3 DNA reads TGTGCCAGCACCGACCCGAACTACAATGAGCAGTTCTTC.

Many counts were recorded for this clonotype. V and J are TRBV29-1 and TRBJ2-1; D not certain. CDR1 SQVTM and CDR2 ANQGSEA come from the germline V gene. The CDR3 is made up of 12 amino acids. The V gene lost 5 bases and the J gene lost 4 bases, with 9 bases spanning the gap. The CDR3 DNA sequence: TGCAGCGTTTCAATTGATTACAATGAGCAGTTCTTC. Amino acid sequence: CSVSIDYNEQFF.